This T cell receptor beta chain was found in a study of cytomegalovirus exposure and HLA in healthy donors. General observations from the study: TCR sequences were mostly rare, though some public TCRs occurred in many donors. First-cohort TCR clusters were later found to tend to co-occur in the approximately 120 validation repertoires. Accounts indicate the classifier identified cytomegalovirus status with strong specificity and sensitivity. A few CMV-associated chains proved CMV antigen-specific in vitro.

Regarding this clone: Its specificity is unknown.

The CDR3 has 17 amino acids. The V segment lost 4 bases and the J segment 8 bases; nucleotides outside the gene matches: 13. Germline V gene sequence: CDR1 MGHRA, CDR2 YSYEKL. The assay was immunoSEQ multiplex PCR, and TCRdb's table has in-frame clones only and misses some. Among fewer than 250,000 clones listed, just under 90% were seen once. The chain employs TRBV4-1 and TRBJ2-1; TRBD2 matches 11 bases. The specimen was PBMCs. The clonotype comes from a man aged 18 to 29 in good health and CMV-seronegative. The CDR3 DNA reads TGCGCCAGCAGCCTAGTGATAGCGGGAGGGCCAACGGATGAGCAGTTCTTC. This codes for CASSLVIAGGPTDEQFF.